Ten or more counts support the clone carrying this T cell receptor (beta chain). These data are taken from a study of T cells in Graves' hyperthyroidism and ophthalmopathy. The CDR3 sequence is 15 residues long. V was clipped by 6 bases and J by 3 bases, with 16 bases between them. Germline loops: CDR1 SGHTA, CDR2 FQGNSA. Amplification targeted TCR beta CDR3 regions from RNA transcripts. The TCR CDR3 was amplified in a first-round RT-PCR using the HTBI primer set. TCRdb processed the multiplex PCR reads anew with MiXCR; each CDR3 protein has one entry. The sample includes a few hundred thousand distinct CDR3 sequences, around 18% seen only once; the top ten take 40%.

The source of this sequence is a man aged 18 to 30 with Graves' ophthalmopathy. Sequencing was carried out using blood. This rearrangement joins TRBV7-2 to TRBJ2-3; D possibly corresponds to TRBD2 (6 bases). The CDR3 DNA reads as TGTGCCAGCAGTCCGGGAGCGGGTTGGACAGATACGCAGTATTTT. It specifies CASSPGAGWTDTQYF.